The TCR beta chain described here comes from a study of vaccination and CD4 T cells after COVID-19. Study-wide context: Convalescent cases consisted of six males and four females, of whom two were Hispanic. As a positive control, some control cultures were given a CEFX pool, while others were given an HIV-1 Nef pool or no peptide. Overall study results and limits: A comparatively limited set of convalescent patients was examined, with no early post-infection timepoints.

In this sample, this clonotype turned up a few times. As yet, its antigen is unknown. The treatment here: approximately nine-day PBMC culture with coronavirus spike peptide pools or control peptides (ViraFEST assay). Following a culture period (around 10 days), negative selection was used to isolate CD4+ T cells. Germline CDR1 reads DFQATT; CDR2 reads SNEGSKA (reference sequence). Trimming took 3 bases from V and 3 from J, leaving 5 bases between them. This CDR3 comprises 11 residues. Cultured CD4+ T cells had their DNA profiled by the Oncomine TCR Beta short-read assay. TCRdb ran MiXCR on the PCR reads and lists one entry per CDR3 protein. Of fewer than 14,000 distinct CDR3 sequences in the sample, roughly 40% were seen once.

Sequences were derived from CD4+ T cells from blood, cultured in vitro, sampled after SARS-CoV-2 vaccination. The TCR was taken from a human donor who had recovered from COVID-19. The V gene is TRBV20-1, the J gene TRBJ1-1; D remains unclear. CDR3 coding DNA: TGCAGTGCTAGGACCTACACTGAAGCTTTCTTT. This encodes CSARTYTEAFF.